This T cell receptor beta chain was sequenced for a study of blood T cell repertoires in COVID-19. As processed by the authors: From reference gene primer amplification, estimates of nucleated cell counts were derived. Generated by immunoSEQ multiplex PCR, the TCRdb table keeps only in-frame clones and is missing some. Clone size and the V and J calls come from that table; the DNA yielded D and trimming. The table shows some 210,000 clones, with approximately 82% occurring only once. In germline, CDR1 is SGHAT, CDR2 FQNNGV. Unmatched junction bases numbered 10, after V lost 6 bases and J lost 6 bases. The CDR3 consists of 16 residues.

Input material: peripheral blood. This TCR derives from a middle-aged man with active or convalescent COVID-19. The chain couples TRBV11-2 to TRBJ2-3, with 12 positions matching TRBD2. CDR3 nucleotide sequence: TGTGCCAGCAGAATGGCTAGCGGGGGGGCCATTGATACGCAGTATTTT. It is translated as CASRMASGGAIDTQYF. Together with reference TRBV11-2 and TRBJ2-3, the CDR3 gives the full variable domain: EAGVAQSPRYKIIEKRQSVAFWCNPISGHATLYWYQQILGQGPKLLIQFQNNGVVDDSQLPKDRFSAERLKGVDSTLKIQPAKLEDSAVYLCASRMASGGAIDTQYFGPGTRLTVL.